This T cell receptor beta chain was captured in a study of T cells in tumors after PD-1 blockade. Background on the study: Prior checkpoint blockade, systemic immunosuppressant use, or anti-cancer therapy within 4 weeks excluded patients. During anti-PD-1 treatment, some patients continued daily vismodegib 150 mg. On average, peripheral blood gave 100,000 to 140,000 TCR templates and 37,000 or so unique clonotypes. Study outcomes and limitations: Peripheral recruitment is suggested, as some novel exhausted tumor clones were in pre-treatment blood.

Trimming at V came to 2 bases and at J to 0 bases, leaving 19 bases not matched to a gene. The CDR3 runs to 24 residues. CDR1 and CDR2 (germline): MNHNS, SASEGT. Remarks on this clone: Its antigen remains unidentified.

The protocol was immunoSEQ multiplex PCR, while the TCRdb copy is restricted to in-frame clones and leaves out a portion. The data hold about 63,000 clones, with 74% observed a single time. The sequencing here drew on PBMCs, taken after anti-PD-1 treatment. The chain combines TRBV6-1 with TRBJ2-4; 16 positions agree with TRBD2. This receptor was taken from a human donor with basal cell carcinoma. CDR3 in DNA: TGTGCCAGCAGTGAACAGAAGGGGACTAGCGGGGGGGCCCGACTCCCGGGAGCCAAAAACATTCAGTACTTC. It yields the protein CASSEQKGTSGGARLPGAKNIQYF.